These 3 T cell receptor beta chains were sequenced from one sample in a study of T cell responses to AZD1222 COVID-19 vaccine. Here immunoSEQ multiplex PCR was the method, and the copy in TCRdb shows in-frame clones only, minus some. The table has around 130,000 clones, more than 75% seen once. The sample here was peripheral blood, taken 28 days after the second AZD1222 dose. The receptor source for this set is an adult who received the AZD1222 COVID-19 vaccine.

The rearrangement joins TRBV5-1 to TRBJ2-7; D may be TRBD1 or TRBD2 (5 bases each). Germline CDR1 and CDR2: SGHRS and YFSETQ. V lost 2 bases and J 7 bases, leaving 16 bases between the germline ends. The CDR3 sequence is 14 residues long. CDR3 coding DNA: TGCGCCAGCAGCTTTAGTCAGGGAGTTACGGAGCAGTACTTC. Translating it yields CASSFSQGVTEQYF.

The chain combines TRBV19 with TRBJ1-1, with D tentatively TRBD1 (6 bases). Germline V gene lookup returns CDR1 LNHDA and CDR2 SQIVND (reference sequence). CDR3 length: 14 residues. Trimming removed 8 bases from V and 0 bases from J, with 13 bases in between. The CDR3 region is CASLGGLVNTEAFF. CDR3 bases: TGTGCCAGTCTAGGGGGGCTGGTGAACACTGAAGCTTTCTTT.

The chain joins TRBV5-1 to TRBJ2-3, with 12 bases that match TRBD2. With V trimmed by 0 bases and J by 3 bases, 2 bases remained unmatched. Germline V gene sequence: CDR1 SGHRS, CDR2 YFSETQ. CDR3 length equals 16 residues. CDR3 region: CASSLGLAGETDTQYF. The CDR3, as DNA: TGCGCCAGCAGCTTGGGACTAGCGGGAGAGACAGATACGCAGTATTTT.